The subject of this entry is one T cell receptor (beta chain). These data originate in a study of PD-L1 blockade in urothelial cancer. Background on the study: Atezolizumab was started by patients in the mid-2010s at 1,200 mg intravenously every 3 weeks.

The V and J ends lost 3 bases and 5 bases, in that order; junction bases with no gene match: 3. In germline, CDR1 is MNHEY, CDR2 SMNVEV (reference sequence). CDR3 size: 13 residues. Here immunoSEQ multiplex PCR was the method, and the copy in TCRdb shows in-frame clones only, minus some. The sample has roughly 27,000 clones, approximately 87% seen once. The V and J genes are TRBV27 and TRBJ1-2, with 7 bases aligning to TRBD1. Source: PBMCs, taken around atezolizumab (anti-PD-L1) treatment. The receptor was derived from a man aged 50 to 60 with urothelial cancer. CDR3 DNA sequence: TGTGCCAGCAGTTTCGGACAGGCATATGGCTACACCTTC. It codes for CASSFGQAYGYTF.